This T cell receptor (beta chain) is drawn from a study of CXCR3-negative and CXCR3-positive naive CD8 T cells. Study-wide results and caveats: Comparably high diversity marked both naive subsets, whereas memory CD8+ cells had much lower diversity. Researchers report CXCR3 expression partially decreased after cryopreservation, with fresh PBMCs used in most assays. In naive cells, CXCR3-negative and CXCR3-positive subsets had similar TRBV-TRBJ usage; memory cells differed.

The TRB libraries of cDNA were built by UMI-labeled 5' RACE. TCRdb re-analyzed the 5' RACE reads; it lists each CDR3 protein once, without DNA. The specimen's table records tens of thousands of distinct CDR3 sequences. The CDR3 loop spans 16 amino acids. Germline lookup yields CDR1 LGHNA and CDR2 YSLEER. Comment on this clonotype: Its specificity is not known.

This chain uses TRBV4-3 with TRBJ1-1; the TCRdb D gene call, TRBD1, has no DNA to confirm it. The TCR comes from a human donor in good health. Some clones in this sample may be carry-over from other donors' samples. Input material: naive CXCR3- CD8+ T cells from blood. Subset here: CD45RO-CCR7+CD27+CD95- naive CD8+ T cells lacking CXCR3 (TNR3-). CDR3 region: CASSQGSGTGNTEAFF.